This TCR beta chain came from a study of T cell responses to AZD1222 COVID-19 vaccine. Sequencing used immunoSEQ multiplex PCR; TCRdb keeps in-frame clones, though not all of them. This table holds 130,000 or so clones, around 84% found once. The CDR3 runs 14 residues. The germline CDR1 and CDR2 sequences are DFQATT and SNEGSKA (reference sequence). V lost 3 bases to trimming and J lost 2 bases, with 13 bases between them. This sequence was found in an adult who received the AZD1222 COVID-19 vaccine. V gene TRBV20-1 combines with J gene TRBJ1-1; possibly TRBD1 for D (6 bases). The sequencing used peripheral blood, collected 28 days after the second AZD1222 dose. DNA for the CDR3: TGCAGTGCTAGTAGGGGGATCGTTAACACTGAAGCTTTCTTT. Translation gives CSASRGIVNTEAFF.